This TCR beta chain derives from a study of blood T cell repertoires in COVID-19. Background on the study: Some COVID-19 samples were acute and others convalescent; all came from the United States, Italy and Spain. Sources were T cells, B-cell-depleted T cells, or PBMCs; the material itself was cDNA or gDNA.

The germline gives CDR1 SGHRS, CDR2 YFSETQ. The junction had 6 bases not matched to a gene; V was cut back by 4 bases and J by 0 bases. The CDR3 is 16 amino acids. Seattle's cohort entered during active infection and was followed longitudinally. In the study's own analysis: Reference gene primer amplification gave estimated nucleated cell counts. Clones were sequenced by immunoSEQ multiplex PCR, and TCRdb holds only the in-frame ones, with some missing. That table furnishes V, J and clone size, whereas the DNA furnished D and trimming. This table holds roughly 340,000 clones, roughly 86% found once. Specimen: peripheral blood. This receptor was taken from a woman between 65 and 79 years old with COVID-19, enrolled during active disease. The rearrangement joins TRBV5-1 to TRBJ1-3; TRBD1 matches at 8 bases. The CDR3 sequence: CASSRGQATSGNTIYF. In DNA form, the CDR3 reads TGCGCCAGCAGCCGGGGACAGGCTACCTCTGGAAACACCATATATTTT. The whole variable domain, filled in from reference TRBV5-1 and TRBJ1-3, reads KAGVTQTPRYLIKTRGQQVTLSCSPISGHRSVSWYQQTPGQGLQFLFEYFSETQRNKGNFPGRFSGRQFSNSRSEMNVSTLELGDSALYLCASSRGQATSGNTIYFGEGSWLTVV.